Shown below are 14 T cell receptor beta chains from a single sample sequenced in a study of cytomegalovirus exposure and HLA in healthy donors. 13 Jbeta primers and 60 Vbeta primers were used for the PCR. Repertoires were generated with immunoSEQ multiplex PCR, while TCRdb's copy carries only in-frame clones and drops some. The table records some 140,000 clones, roughly 9.6% of them present only once. The specimen was PBMCs. The receptor source for this set is a woman between 35 and 50 years old in good health and CMV-seropositive.

This clone was counted only a few times. The chain has TRBV9 and TRBJ1-4, with D uncertain. V lost 0 bases to trimming and J lost 8 bases, with 11 bases between them. Germline CDR1 is SGDLS and CDR2 is YYNGEE. The CDR3 length is 14 residues. The CDR3 is CASSVEAGGEKLFF. Written as DNA, the CDR3 is TGTGCCAGCAGCGTAGAAGCAGGTGGCGAAAAACTGTTTTTT.

The gene calls are TRBV2 and TRBJ1-2; no reliable D call. The germline V gene encodes CDR1 SNHLY and CDR2 FYNNEI. This CDR3 is 14 amino acids long. Trimming stripped 6 bases from V and 0 bases from J, with 11 bases between. The CDR3 DNA reads TGTGCCAGCAGACTACAAGGTTCTAACTATGGCTACACCTTC. Translation: CASRLQGSNYGYTF.

This clone was counted a few times. CDR3 nucleotides: TGTGCCAGCAGTGACTGGCCCGGACAGGGACCCCATCGGTATGGCTACACCTTC. This codes for CASSDWPGQGPHRYGYTF. The chain carries TRBV6-4 and TRBJ1-2; TRBD1 aligns across 8 bases. The length of the CDR3 is 18 residues. Germline assignment: CDR1 MRHNA and CDR2 SNTAGT. The V and J ends lost 1 base and 5 bases, in that order; junction bases with no gene match: 15.

This clone was observed a few times. The chain links TRBV27 to TRBJ1-2; D unresolved. V shed 0 bases and J shed 4 bases, with 15 bases lying between them. The length of the CDR3 is 16 residues. Per the germline V gene, CDR1 is MNHEY and CDR2 is SMNVEV (reference sequence). The CDR3 coding sequence is TGTGCCAGCAGTTTATCTCCCCCTCGGGAGGGCTATGGCTACACCTTC. The encoded protein is CASSLSPPREGYGYTF.

This CDR3 is CASSGRDLGIYGYTF. The CDR3 DNA reads as TGTGCCAGCAGTGGGCGGGACCTCGGGATCTATGGCTACACCTTC. J is TRBJ1-2 and V is TRBV6-5, with D possibly TRBD1 on 5 matching bases. Germline V CDR1 and CDR2: MNHEY, SVGAGI. With 5 bases removed from V and 4 bases from J, the gap between germline ends came to 17 bases. The length of the CDR3 is 15 residues.

This chain uses TRBV15 with TRBJ1-4; D is unclear. Trimming took 5 bases from V and 12 from J, leaving 13 bases between them. CDR1 is LNHNV and CDR2 is YYDKDF in the germline V gene (reference sequence). The CDR3 spans 12 residues. As DNA, the CDR3 is TGTGCCACCAGCCGGAGAGGACTGGAACTGTTTTTT. Translating it yields CATSRRGLELFF. Complete variable domain (other parts from reference TRBV15 and TRBJ1-4): DAMVIQNPRYQVTQFGKPVTLSCSQTLNHNVMYWYQQKSSQAPKLLFHYYDKDFNNEADTPDNFQSRRPNTSFCFLDIRSPGLGDTAMYLCATSRRGLELFFGSGTQLSVL.

The genes are TRBV5-5 and TRBJ2-5; TRBD1 might be the D (6 bases). Germline CDR1 SGHKS, CDR2 YYEKEE (reference sequence). The CDR3 runs 13 residues. V gave up 2 bases and J gave up 5 bases, with 10 bases separating them. The CDR3 sequence: CASSLQGWETQYF. The CDR3 coding sequence is TGTGCCAGCAGCTTACAGGGCTGGGAGACCCAGTACTTC. The full variable domain, in which reference TRBV5-5 and TRBJ2-5 provide the parts outside the CDR3, is DAGVTQSPTHLIKTRGQQVTLRCSPISGHKSVSWYQQVLGQGPQFIFQYYEKEERGRGNFPDRFSARQFPNYSSELNVNALLLGDSALYLCASSLQGWETQYFGPGTRLLVL.

A few counts support this clone. V is TRBV5-1 and J is TRBJ2-5; no clear D gene. Germline V gene data show CDR1 as SGHRS and CDR2 as YFSETQ. Trimming stripped 0 bases from V and 5 bases from J, with 14 bases between. The CDR3 loop spans 15 amino acids. This CDR3 reads CASSLGGKAMETQYF. CDR3 sequence (DNA): TGCGCCAGCAGCTTGGGCGGCAAGGCGATGGAGACCCAGTACTTC.

V is TRBV4-1 and J is TRBJ1-1; D gene ambiguous. Trimming removed 6 bases from V and 2 bases from J, with 7 bases in between. This CDR3 region has 12 residues. Germline V CDR1 and CDR2: MGHRA, YSYEKL. The CDR3 region is CASSEGNTEAFF. For the CDR3, the DNA is TGCGCCAGCAGTGAGGGCAACACTGAAGCTTTCTTT.

This clone was detected only a few times. The CDR3 DNA reads TGTGCCAGCAGACCTTCGGGACAGGGGGCTCGAGGCTACACCTTC. Translated, it gives CASRPSGQGARGYTF. The V and J genes are TRBV27 and TRBJ1-2, with 12 bases lining up with TRBD1. V trimming: 6 bases; J trimming: 8 bases; junction bases outside the gene matches: 10. Germline values: CDR1 MNHEY, CDR2 SMNVEV (reference sequence). The CDR3 is made up of 15 amino acids.

The genes are TRBV5-1 and TRBJ2-3, with TRBD2 identical over 9 bases. The CDR3 extends over 16 amino acids. V lost 2 bases to trimming and J lost 3 bases; unmatched junction nucleotides: 7. CDR1 is SGHRS and CDR2 is YFSETQ in the germline V gene. CDR3 DNA: TGCGCCAGCAGCTTCCGGGCTAGCGGGGCAACAGATACGCAGTATTTT. Amino acids: CASSFRASGATDTQYF.

This chain connects TRBV5-4 to TRBJ1-2, with no clear D. Germline V gene data show CDR1 as SGHNT and CDR2 as YYREEE (reference sequence). V was cut by 0 bases and J by 8 bases, with 11 bases left in between. CDR3 length: 13 residues. The CDR3 DNA follows: TGTGCCAGCAGCTTGGGCCCTATGAAGGGCTACACCTTC. Its protein product is CASSLGPMKGYTF. Full variable domain (rest looked up from reference TRBV5-4 and TRBJ1-2): ETGVTQSPTHLIKTRGQQVTLRCSSQSGHNTVSWYQQALGQGPQFIFQYYREEENGRGNFPPRFSGLQFPNYSSELNVNALELDDSALYLCASSLGPMKGYTFGSGTRLTVV.

The rearrangement joins TRBV7-8 to TRBJ2-4, with D tentatively TRBD2 (5 bases). CDR1 is SGHVS and CDR2 is FQNEAQ in the germline V gene. The CDR3 runs to 13 residues. The V end lost 7 bases, the J end lost 7 bases, and 14 bases lay between the germline ends. The CDR3 protein is CASTGGPRNIQYF. The CDR3 nucleotides are TGTGCCAGCACCGGAGGCCCCCGCAACATTCAGTACTTC.

The table lists this clone with a few counts. This chain connects TRBV2 to TRBJ1-5, with TRBD1 matching over 8 bases. This CDR3 has 18 residues. V shed 1 base, J shed 10 bases, and the junction held 18 bases outside the gene matches. Germline values: CDR1 SNHLY, CDR2 FYNNEI. CDR3: CASSEVGQGALVSNPQHF. In DNA, the CDR3 is TGTGCCAGCAGTGAAGTTGGCCAGGGGGCGCTTGTATCTAATCCCCAGCATTTT.